This record looks at one T cell receptor beta chain sequence and its context. Its specificity is unknown. The repertoire was sequenced with immunoSEQ multiplex PCR; TCRdb's copy has only in-frame clones and lacks some. The sample includes some 94,000 clones, roughly 80% of them seen just once. This entry comes from a study of radiotherapy plus CTLA-4 blockade in lung cancer. Study background: Disease control reached 31%, with objective responses in less than 20%. Findings and caveats of the study: Early blood T cell clone dynamics reportedly forecast response best, with interferon-beta. After radiotherapy and ipilimumab, tumor-derived clones expanded in peripheral blood.

With 4 bases clipped from V and 7 bases from J, the junction kept 15 bases outside the gene matches. This CDR3 spans 18 amino acids. The germline gives CDR1 SGHTA, CDR2 FQGTGA. The gene calls are TRBV7-3 and TRBJ2-7; 14 nucleotides align to TRBD2. The clonotype comes from a human donor with non-small cell lung cancer that progressed on radiotherapy plus ipilimumab. The specimen was peripheral blood, collected from a patient treated with radiotherapy plus ipilimumab. CDR3 sequence reads: CASSCSLRLAGGPIEQYV. CDR3 coding DNA: TGTGCCAGCAGCTGCTCACTCCGACTAGCGGGAGGGCCGATAGAGCAGTACGTC.